This T cell receptor (beta chain) was found in a study of T-cell reconstitution after alpha-beta-depleted transplantation in children. Notes on the study in general: Counts and diversity of T cells one year after transplant came mostly from newly produced T cells. In some patients, recipient T cells and intrathymic progenitors surviving conditioning explained high day-60 diversity. Expanded graft clones numbering several hundred reportedly gave rise to alpha-beta T cells about two months after transplant.

This clonotype appeared many times. What it recognizes is unknown. Unique molecular identifiers were used to barcode this TCRbeta library. In TCRdb, the PCR reads were re-called with MiXCR into one record per CDR3 protein. The table shows around 300,000 distinct CDR3 sequences, with roughly 7.8% occurring only once. There are 13 residues in the CDR3. Germline V lookup: CDR1 SEHNR, CDR2 FQNEAQ (reference sequence). V was trimmed by 5 bases and J by 6 bases, leaving 11 bases between them. Sequenced here: peripheral blood, sampled 360 days after TCRalphabeta/CD19-depleted stem cell transplant. The receptor's source is a female patient aged 2-10 years who had a stem cell transplant for Fanconi anemia, so the T cells may come from the graft donor. V gene TRBV7-9 combines with J gene TRBJ2-4, with no clear D. In DNA, the CDR3 is TGTGCCAGCAGCCACGGTGGGCTAAACATTCAGTACTTC. Translating it yields CASSHGGLNIQYF.